The 10 T cell receptor beta chains below were found in one sample sequenced in a study of control samples from healthy donors and cancer patients (TCRdb year 2020). Preparation of the library involved the immunoSEQ multiplex PCR assay. Not all clones reach the TCRdb copy of this immuneACCESS table, which keeps in-frame sequences only. Checked studies attribute under half of the gap to unresolved V genes and leave the rest unexplained. The sample records over 110,000 clones, around nine tenths of which are singletons. The biggest ten clones account for 10% to 12% of the sample. The source material was blood. All receptors derive from a man between 25 and 39 years old in good health.

The V call is TRBV5-4, the J call TRBJ2-4, with D unclear. CDR1 is SGHNT, CDR2 YYREEE, per germline (reference sequence). CDR3 size: 13 residues. Trimming left V 0 bases short and J 9 bases short, with 10 bases between. The CDR3 DNA reads TGTGCCAGCAGCTTGGTGCGGAATGGCATTCAGTACTTC. As protein: CASSLVRNGIQYF.

V and J are TRBV29-1 and TRBJ1-1; D ambiguous. Trimming took off 7 bases at V and 3 bases at J, with 6 bases between the two ends. CDR1 is SQVTM, CDR2 ANQGSEA, per germline. The CDR3 is 10 residues long. The CDR3 here is CSAVHTEAFF. The CDR3 DNA follows: TGCAGCGCCGTCCACACTGAAGCTTTCTTT.

The chain recombines TRBV11-2 with TRBJ2-7, with D tentatively TRBD1 (5 bases). The ends were cut back, 6 bases at V and 1 base at J, with 16 bases in the middle. CDR1 SGHAT and CDR2 FQNNGV come from the germline V gene. The CDR3 is 15 residues long. CDR3 DNA sequence: TGTGCCAGCAGGCCACAGGCCAAGGGGTCCTACGAGCAGTACTTC. It encodes CASRPQAKGSYEQYF. The variable domain in full, completed from reference TRBV11-2 and TRBJ2-7, reads EAGVAQSPRYKIIEKRQSVAFWCNPISGHATLYWYQQILGQGPKLLIQFQNNGVVDDSQLPKDRFSAERLKGVDSTLKIQPAKLEDSAVYLCASRPQAKGSYEQYFGPGTRLTVT.

V gene TRBV4-3 combines with J gene TRBJ1-2; the D is unclear. The germline CDR1 and CDR2 sequences are LGHNA and YSLEER. Trimming left V 2 bases short and J 4 bases short, with 11 bases between. The CDR3 contains 14 residues. CDR3 residues: CASSQIQVRYGYTF. In DNA, the CDR3 is TGCGCCAGCAGCCAAATTCAGGTCCGCTATGGCTACACCTTC.

The DNA for the CDR3 is TGCGCCAGCAGTGAGTCGGGCAGGCGCAATCAGCCCCAGCATTTT. Protein sequence: CASSESGRRNQPQHF. The genes are TRBV10-1 and TRBJ1-5; no reliable D call. The CDR3 totals 15 residues. In germline, CDR1 is WNHNN, CDR2 SYGVQD (reference sequence). V lost 0 bases and J 2 bases, leaving 8 bases between the germline ends.

The chain carries TRBV5-5 and TRBJ2-3; 8 nucleotides align to TRBD1. The CDR3 contains 14 residues. The J segment lost 5 bases and the V segment lost 3 bases, leaving 5 bases of the junction unmatched. The germline CDR1 and CDR2 sequences are SGHKS and YYEKEE (reference sequence). CDR3 region: CASSYQDRGDTQYF. The CDR3 nucleotides read TGTGCCAGCAGCTACCAAGACAGGGGAGATACGCAGTATTTT.

This chain connects TRBV30 to TRBJ1-1; 7 positions agree with TRBD1. The CDR3 consists of 13 residues. CDR1 and CDR2 (germline): GTSNPN, SVGIG (reference sequence). Trimming removed 7 bases from V and 0 bases from J; junction bases left unmatched: 5. The CDR3 region has the DNA TGTGCCTACACAGGGGCGGTGAACACTGAAGCTTTCTTT. Protein sequence: CAYTGAVNTEAFF.

The chain employs TRBV6-6 and TRBJ2-1; D uncertain. Germline loops: CDR1 MNHNY, CDR2 SVGAGI (reference sequence). The germline V and J ends were trimmed by 6 bases and 5 bases, with 20 bases remaining between them. This CDR3 region has 16 residues. In DNA, the CDR3 is TGTGCCAGCAGAGACAAAGCGTGGGCAGAAGACAATGAGCAGTTCTTC. Its translation is CASRDKAWAEDNEQFF.

The gene calls are TRBV27 and TRBJ2-3; 7 bases fit TRBD2. Per the germline V gene, CDR1 is MNHEY and CDR2 is SMNVEV (reference sequence). Trimming took 5 bases from V and 4 from J; bases not matched to a gene: 15. CDR3 size: 17 residues. The CDR3 sequence: CASSPWGSGLRPDTQYF. CDR3 nucleotide sequence: TGTGCCAGCAGTCCTTGGGGTAGCGGGCTCAGACCAGATACGCAGTATTTT.

The chain couples TRBV5-8 to TRBJ2-7, with D hard to call. The germline V gene has CDR1 SGHTS and CDR2 YDEGEE. The V and J ends lost 0 bases and 5 bases respectively, with 9 bases between them. This CDR3 comprises 13 residues. CDR3 protein: CASSLGLVNEQYF. CDR3 nucleotides: TGTGCCAGCAGCTTGGGCCTGGTTAACGAGCAGTACTTC.